Reported below is one TCR beta chain. The antigen it binds to is not known. Nothing much larger sits one base from this clone, and base qualities are not available. Its CDR3 holds 12 amino acids, cysteine through phenylalanine. Solely the CDR3 DNA is kept, with 36 bases framed from the first base. A distance of 11 bases separates the germline ends of V and J, which lose 7 bases and 7 bases respectively. Explained via the paper, the time point label denotes: baseline before first vaccination. The vaccinee samples were drawn from two UK trials, COV001 and COV002, one of which was a single-blind randomized controlled phase 2/3 trial testing AZD1222 (ChAdOx1 nCoV-19) in healthy adults. For TCRbeta chain sequencing, PBMC samples from trial participants were taken at day 0 and at day 28 after the second dose. The data are from a study of T cell responses to AZD1222 COVID-19 vaccine (dated by TCRdb to about 2021). For the wider study: AZD1222 recipients whose second dose came at about 4 weeks and those whose second dose came at about 12 weeks were combined into one group, since spike-specific TCR depth and breadth did not differ between the two schedules. A total of under 250 trial participants underwent TCR sequencing, of whom around 210 had received two doses of AZD1222 and some 25 had received two doses of the MenACWY control vaccine. Trial participants were enrolled by age into subgroups of 18-55, 56-69 and 70-plus years, and around 150, 29 and 61 TCR-sequenced participants, respectively, were included in these subgroups.

The CDR3 regions of human TCRbeta chains were analyzed by immunosequencing. The study's own analysis went as follows. TCRs in the repertoires were compared against a reference library of SARS-CoV-2-specific TCRs that had been generated with the MIRA antigen-specificity platform. Breadth meant the fraction of unique TCRs that were SARS-CoV-2-associated, whereas depth meant the fraction of total T cells that were SARS-CoV-2-associated. Using the MIRA data, each spike-specific TCR was assigned both to the spike region to which the TCR was reactive and to a CD4 or CD8 class. Log10-transformed breadth and depth values were compared by one-way ANOVA with Sidak's multiple comparisons tests. Here the immuneACCESS table is served through TCRdb, limited to in-frame sequences with V and J called. Missing clones are a known gap in these copies; in checked studies unresolved V genes cover under half, and the rest lacks a known reason. V and J calls plus clone size are reproduced from that table; the DNA served to infer D and trimming. Recorded for this sample are about 110,000 clones; approximately 87% of them occurred a single time. The ten most abundant clones make up roughly 2.6% of the sample.

Study-level results and caveats: In the small 56-69-year group, the increase in depth fell short of significance, most likely because of low power. Because no day 14 peak-response samples were available, repertoires were characterized only after the peak T cell response. Participants were mostly white British and included more females than males, and it was suggested by the authors that clonal diversity may have been underestimated. Vaccine-associated CD4 TCRs spanned the whole spike protein, with dominant responses in regions 160-218 and 743-854. After two AZD1222 doses, spike-specific TCR breadth and depth were significantly higher than at day 0 and than in MenACWY recipients. Nearly half of unique spike-specific TCRs reportedly recognized epitopes outside regions mutated in the B.1.351 and B.1.1.7 variants. Conclusions about previously exposed vaccinees were limited because only a handful of AZD1222 recipients were SARS-CoV-2 seropositive at baseline.

The clonotype was recovered from an adult in good health. Sample: peripheral blood, taken on day 0 of AZD1222 vaccination. The rearrangement combines TRBV12-3 or TRBV12-4 with TRBJ1-5; possibly the D gene is TRBD1, per 6 matching bases. The nucleotides are TGTGCCAGCACCCAGGGGCCCCAGCCCCAGCATTTT. Translation gives CASTQGPQPQHF.